Described below is a single T cell receptor (beta chain) sequence and its context. As yet, its antigen is unknown. Sequencing was performed with immunoSEQ multiplex PCR; in TCRdb, only in-frame clones are kept and a portion is missing. The table shows about 55,000 clones, with around 85% occurring only once. This sample was included in a study of OX40 agonist ivuxolimab in advanced cancers. Study summary: Each patient was given ivuxolimab into a vein every 2 weeks, at 0.01 to 10 mg/kg. General observations from the study: Dosing at 0.1 to 3.0 mg/kg was accompanied by clonal expansion of CD4+ and CD8+ blood T cells by week 6.

Material: CD4+ or CD8+ T cells sorted from blood, obtained in a trial of the OX40 agonist ivuxolimab. This sequence was found in an adult with an advanced solid tumor such as melanoma, head and neck, liver or kidney cancer.

The CDR3 DNA follows: TGTGCCAGCAGCTTAGATCAAAAAGGGCGAGGCTATGGCTACACCTTC. Protein product: CASSLDQKGRGYGYTF. The chain has TRBV11-2 and TRBJ1-2; no definite D call. Looked up from germline, CDR1 is SGHAT and CDR2 is FQNNGV. V was shortened by 0 bases and J by 4 bases, with 15 bases between the two germline ends. The CDR3 length is 16 residues.